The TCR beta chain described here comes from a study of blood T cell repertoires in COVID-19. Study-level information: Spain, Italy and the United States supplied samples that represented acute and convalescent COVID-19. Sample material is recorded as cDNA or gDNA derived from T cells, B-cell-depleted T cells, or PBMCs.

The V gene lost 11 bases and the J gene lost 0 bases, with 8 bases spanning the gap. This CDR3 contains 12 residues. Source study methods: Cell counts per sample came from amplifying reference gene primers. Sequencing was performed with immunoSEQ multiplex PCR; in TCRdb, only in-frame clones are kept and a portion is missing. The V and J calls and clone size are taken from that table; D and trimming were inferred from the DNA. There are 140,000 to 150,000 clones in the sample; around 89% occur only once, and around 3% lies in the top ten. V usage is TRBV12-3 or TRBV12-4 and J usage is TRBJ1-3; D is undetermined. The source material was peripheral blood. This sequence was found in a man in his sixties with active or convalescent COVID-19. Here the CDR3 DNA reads TGTGCCTCTAGCAACTCTGGAAACACCATATATTTT. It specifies CASSNSGNTIYF.